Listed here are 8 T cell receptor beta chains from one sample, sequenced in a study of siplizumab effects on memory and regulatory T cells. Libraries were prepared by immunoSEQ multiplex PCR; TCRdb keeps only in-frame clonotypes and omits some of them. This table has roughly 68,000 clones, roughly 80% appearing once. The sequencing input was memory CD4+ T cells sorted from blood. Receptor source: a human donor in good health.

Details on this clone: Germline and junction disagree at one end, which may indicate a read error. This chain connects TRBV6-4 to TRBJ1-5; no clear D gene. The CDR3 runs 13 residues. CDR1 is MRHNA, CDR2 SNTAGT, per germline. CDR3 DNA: TGTGCCAGCAGTCTCTCCGATTCGACACCCCTGCATTTT. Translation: CASSLSDSTPLHF.

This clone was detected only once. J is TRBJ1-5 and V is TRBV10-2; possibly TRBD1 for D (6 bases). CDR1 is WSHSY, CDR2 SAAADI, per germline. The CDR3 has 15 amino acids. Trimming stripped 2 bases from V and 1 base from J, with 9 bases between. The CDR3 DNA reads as TGCGCCAGCAGTGAGGGGCAGGGGAGCAATCAGCCCCAGCATTTT. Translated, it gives CASSEGQGSNQPQHF.

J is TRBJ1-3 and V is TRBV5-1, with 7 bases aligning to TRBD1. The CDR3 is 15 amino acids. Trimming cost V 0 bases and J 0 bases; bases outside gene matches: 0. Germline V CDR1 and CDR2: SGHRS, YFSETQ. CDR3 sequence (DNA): TGCGCCAGCAGCTTGGGGACAGGCTCTGGAAACACCATATATTTT. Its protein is CASSLGTGSGNTIYF.

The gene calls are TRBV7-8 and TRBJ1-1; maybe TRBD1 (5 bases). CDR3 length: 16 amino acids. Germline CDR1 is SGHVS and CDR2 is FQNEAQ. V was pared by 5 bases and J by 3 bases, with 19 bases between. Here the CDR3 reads CASSPPVLSGYTEAFF. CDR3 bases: TGTGCCAGCAGCCCACCCGTGCTTTCAGGGTACACTGAAGCTTTCTTT.

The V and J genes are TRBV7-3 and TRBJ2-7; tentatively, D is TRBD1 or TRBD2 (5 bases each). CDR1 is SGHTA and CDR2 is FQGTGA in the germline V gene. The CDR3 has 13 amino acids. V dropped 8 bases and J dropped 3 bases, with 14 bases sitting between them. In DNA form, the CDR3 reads TGTGCCAGCTCTGAGGGACCTAGCTACGAGCAGTACTTC. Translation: CASSEGPSYEQYF.

In DNA, the CDR3 is TGTGCCAGCAGTGAACAAATGATTGAGCAGTACTTC. This translates into CASSEQMIEQYF. This rearrangement joins TRBV6-1 to TRBJ2-7; D is undetermined. Deletions cut 2 bases from V and 7 bases from J, with 9 bases between. The germline gives CDR1 MNHNS, CDR2 SASEGT. The CDR3 has 12 residues.

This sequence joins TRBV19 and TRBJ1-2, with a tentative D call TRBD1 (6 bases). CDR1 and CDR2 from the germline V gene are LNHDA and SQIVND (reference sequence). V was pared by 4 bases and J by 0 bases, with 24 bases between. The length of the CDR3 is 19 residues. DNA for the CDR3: TGTGCCAGTAGTAAACTCGCTGGGCCAGGGGATTGGGCTAACTATGGCTACACCTTC. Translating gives CASSKLAGPGDWANYGYTF.

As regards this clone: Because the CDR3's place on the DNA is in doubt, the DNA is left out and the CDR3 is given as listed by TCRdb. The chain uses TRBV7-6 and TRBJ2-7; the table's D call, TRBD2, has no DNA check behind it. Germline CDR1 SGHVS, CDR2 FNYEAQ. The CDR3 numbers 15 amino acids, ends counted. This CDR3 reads CASSLVAGGSSGEYF.